The 8 T cell receptor beta chains below were found in one sample sequenced in a study of CD8+ T cells in alopecia areata. Isolated RNA was reverse transcribed into cDNA used as the sequencing template. Generated by immunoSEQ multiplex PCR, the TCRdb table keeps only in-frame clones and is missing some. The sample lists around 100,000 clones, more than 75% occurring once. Treatment reported: oral pan-JAK inhibitor, 5-10 mg twice daily. The sample was CD8+ T cells sorted from blood, taken around week 34, from a patient treated with tofacitinib. The source of these receptors is a human donor with alopecia areata.

The chain links TRBV5-6 to TRBJ2-3; D remains ambiguous. V shed 0 bases and J shed 1 base, with 9 bases lying between them. This CDR3 is 15 amino acids long. Germline lookup yields CDR1 SGHDT and CDR2 YYEEEE. The CDR3: CASSLGVLGTDTQYF. The CDR3, as DNA: TGTGCCAGCAGCTTGGGGGTGCTCGGCACAGATACGCAGTATTTT. Full variable domain (outside the CDR3, taken from reference TRBV5-6 and TRBJ2-3): DAGVTQSPTHLIKTRGQQVTLRCSPKSGHDTVSWYQQALGQGPQFIFQYYEEEERQRGNFPDRFSGHQFPNYSSELNVNALLLGDSALYLCASSLGVLGTDTQYFGPGTRLTVL.

V is TRBV19 and J is TRBJ2-7; D remains unclear. V was clipped by 3 bases and J by 2 bases, with 14 bases between them. The CDR3 spans 15 residues. Per germline, CDR1 LNHDA and CDR2 SQIVND (reference sequence). The DNA of the CDR3 is TGTGCCAGTAGTATGTCTGGGCAGAGACCCTACGAGCAGTACTTC. It is translated as CASSMSGQRPYEQYF.

The chain links TRBV27 to TRBJ2-3; tentative D call: TRBD1 (7 bases). CDR3 length: 15 amino acids. The germline gives CDR1 MNHEY, CDR2 SMNVEV (reference sequence). V was pared by 4 bases and J by 4 bases, with 15 bases between. In DNA form, the CDR3 reads TGTGCCAGCAGTTCCAGGGGGAGGTCTGCAGATACGCAGTATTTT. This gives the protein CASSSRGRSADTQYF.

This rearrangement joins TRBV7-9 to TRBJ2-3; D is ambiguous. V lost 3 bases to trimming and J lost 3 bases, with 4 bases between them. CDR1 SEHNR and CDR2 FQNEAQ come from the germline V gene (reference sequence). The CDR3 sequence is 12 residues long. The CDR3, as DNA: TGTGCCAGCAGCTTCGGGACAGATACGCAGTATTTT. Its protein is CASSFGTDTQYF.

The V and J genes are TRBV7-6 and TRBJ2-1; D uncertain. Germline V CDR1 and CDR2: SGHVS, FNYEAQ. Trimming removed 2 bases from V and 5 bases from J, with 7 bases in between. CDR3 length equals 13 residues. The CDR3 region is CASSLRDNNEQFF. Written as DNA, the CDR3 is TGTGCCAGCAGCTTAAGGGATAACAATGAGCAGTTCTTC.

V and J are TRBV6-1 and TRBJ1-4, with D possibly TRBD1 on 5 matching bases. The germline V and J ends were trimmed by 7 bases and 0 bases, with 12 bases remaining between them. The CDR3 extends over 15 amino acids. Germline values: CDR1 MNHNS, CDR2 SASEGT. CDR3: CASTGHTATNEKLFF. DNA of the CDR3: TGTGCCAGCACTGGACACACTGCAACTAATGAAAAACTGTTTTTT.

The rearrangement joins TRBV7-9 to TRBJ1-4; D is possibly TRBD1 (5 bases). The CDR3 totals 15 residues. CDR1 is SEHNR and CDR2 is FQNEAQ in the germline V gene (reference sequence). Deletions cut 0 bases from V and 1 base from J, with 6 bases between. The CDR3 DNA follows: TGTGCCAGCAGCTTAGCGCAGGGAACTAATGAAAAACTGTTTTTT. This translates into CASSLAQGTNEKLFF.

This clone has more than one count but fewer than ten. The CDR3 DNA sequence: TGTGCCAGCGACAGGGAAGGCGGCTACGAGCAGTACTTC. This gives the protein CASDREGGYEQYF. The chain combines TRBV11-2 with TRBJ2-7; TRBD1 matches 7 bases. Trimming at V came to 8 bases and at J to 3 bases, leaving 7 bases not matched to a gene. The V gene's germline CDR1 is SGHAT and CDR2 FQNNGV. CDR3 size: 13 residues. The entire variable domain, with the rest obtained from reference TRBV11-2 and TRBJ2-7, is as follows: EAGVAQSPRYKIIEKRQSVAFWCNPISGHATLYWYQQILGQGPKLLIQFQNNGVVDDSQLPKDRFSAERLKGVDSTLKIQPAKLEDSAVYLCASDREGGYEQYFGPGTRLTVT.